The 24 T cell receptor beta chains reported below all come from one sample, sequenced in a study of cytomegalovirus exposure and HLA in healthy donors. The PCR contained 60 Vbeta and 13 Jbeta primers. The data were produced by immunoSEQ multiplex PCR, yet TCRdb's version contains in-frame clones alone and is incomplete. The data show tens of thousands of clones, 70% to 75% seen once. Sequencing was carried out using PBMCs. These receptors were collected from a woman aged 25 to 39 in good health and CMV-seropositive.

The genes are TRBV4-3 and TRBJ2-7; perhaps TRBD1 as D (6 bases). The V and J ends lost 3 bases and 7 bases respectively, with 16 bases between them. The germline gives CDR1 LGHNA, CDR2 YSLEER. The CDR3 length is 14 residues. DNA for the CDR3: TGCGCCAGCAGCCACGCCGGGACAACGCGGGAGCAGTACTTC. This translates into CASSHAGTTREQYF.

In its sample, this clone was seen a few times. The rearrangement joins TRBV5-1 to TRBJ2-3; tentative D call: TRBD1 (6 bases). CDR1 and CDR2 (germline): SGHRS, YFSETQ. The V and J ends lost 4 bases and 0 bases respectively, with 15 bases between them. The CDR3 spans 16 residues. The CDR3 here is CASSDGTRSSTDTQYF. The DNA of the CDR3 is TGCGCCAGCAGCGACGGGACACGGTCGAGCACAGATACGCAGTATTTT.

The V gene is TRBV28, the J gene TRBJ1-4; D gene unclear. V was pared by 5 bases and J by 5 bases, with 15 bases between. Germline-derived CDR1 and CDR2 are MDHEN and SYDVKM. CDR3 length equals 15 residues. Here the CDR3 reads CASSTARLINEKLFF. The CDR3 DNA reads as TGTGCCAGCAGTACCGCGCGGCTTATAAATGAAAAACTGTTTTTT.

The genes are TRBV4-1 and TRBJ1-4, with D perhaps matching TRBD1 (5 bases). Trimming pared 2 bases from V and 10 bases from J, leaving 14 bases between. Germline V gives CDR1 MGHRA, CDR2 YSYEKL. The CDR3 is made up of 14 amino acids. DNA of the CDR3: TGCGCCAGCAGCCAAAGGGGTACTGATGGAAAACTGTTTTTT. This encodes CASSQRGTDGKLFF.

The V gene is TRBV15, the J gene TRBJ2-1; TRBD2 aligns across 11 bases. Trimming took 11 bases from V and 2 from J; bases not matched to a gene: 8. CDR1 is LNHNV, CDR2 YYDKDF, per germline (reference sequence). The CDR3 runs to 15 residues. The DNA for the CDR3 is TGTGCCGTTTGGGGGACTAGCGGCCCCTACAATGAGCAGTTCTTC. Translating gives CAVWGTSGPYNEQFF.

The CDR3 DNA sequence: TGTGCCAGCAGTCGTACGACTGATTATGGCTACACCTTC. Protein: CASSRTTDYGYTF. The chain employs TRBV6-5 and TRBJ1-2; no reliable D call. V lost 5 bases and J lost 5, with 12 bases in between. Germline CDR1 MNHEY, CDR2 SVGAGI. The length of the CDR3 is 13 residues.

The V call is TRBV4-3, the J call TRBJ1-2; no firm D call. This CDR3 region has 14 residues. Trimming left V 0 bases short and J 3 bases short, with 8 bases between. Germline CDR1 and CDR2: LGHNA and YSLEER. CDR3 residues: CASSQDGGYYGYTF. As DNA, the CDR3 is TGCGCCAGCAGCCAAGATGGCGGATACTATGGCTACACCTTC.

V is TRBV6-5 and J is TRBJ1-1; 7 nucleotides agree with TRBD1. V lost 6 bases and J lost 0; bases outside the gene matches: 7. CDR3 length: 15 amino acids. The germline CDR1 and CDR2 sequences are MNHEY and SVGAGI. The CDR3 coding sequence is TGTGCCAGCAGCGACAGGGCCCTAATGAACACTGAAGCTTTCTTT. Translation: CASSDRALMNTEAFF.

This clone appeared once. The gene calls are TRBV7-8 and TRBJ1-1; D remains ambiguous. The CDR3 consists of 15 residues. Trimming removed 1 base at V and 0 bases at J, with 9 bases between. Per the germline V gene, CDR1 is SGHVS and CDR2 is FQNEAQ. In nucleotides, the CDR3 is TGTGCCAGCAGCTTAGGGAGACGGATGAACACTGAAGCTTTCTTT. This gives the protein CASSLGRRMNTEAFF.

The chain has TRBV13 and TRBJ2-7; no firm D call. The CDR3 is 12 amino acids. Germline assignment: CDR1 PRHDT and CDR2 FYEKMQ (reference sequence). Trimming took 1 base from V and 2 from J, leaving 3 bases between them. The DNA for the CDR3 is TGTGCCAGCAGCTTAGCGGCCTACGAGCAGTACTTC. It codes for CASSLAAYEQYF.

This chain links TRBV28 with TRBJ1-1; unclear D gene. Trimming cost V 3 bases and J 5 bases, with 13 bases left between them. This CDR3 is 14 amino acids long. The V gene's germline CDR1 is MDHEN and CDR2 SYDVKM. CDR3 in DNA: TGTGCCAGCAGTTTCCGACCCTCAGGTACTGAAGCTTTCTTT. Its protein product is CASSFRPSGTEAFF.

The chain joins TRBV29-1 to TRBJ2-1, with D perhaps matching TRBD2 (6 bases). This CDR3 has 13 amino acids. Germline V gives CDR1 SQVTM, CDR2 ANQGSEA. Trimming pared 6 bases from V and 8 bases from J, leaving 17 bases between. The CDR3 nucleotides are TGCAGCGTCCCAATAGGGGAGGTGGATGAGCAGTTCTTC. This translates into CSVPIGEVDEQFF.

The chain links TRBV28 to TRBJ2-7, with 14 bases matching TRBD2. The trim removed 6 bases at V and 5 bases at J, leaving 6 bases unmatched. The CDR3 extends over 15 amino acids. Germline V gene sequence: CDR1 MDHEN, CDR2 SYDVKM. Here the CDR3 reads CASSRLAGGPDEQYF. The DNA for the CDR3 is TGTGCCAGCAGCCGACTAGCGGGAGGGCCGGACGAGCAGTACTTC. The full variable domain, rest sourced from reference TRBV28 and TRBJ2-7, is DVKVTQSSRYLVKRTGEKVFLECVQDMDHENMFWYRQDPGLGLRLIYFSYDVKMKEKGDIPEGYSVSREKKERFSLILESASTNQTSMYLCASSRLAGGPDEQYFGPGTRLTVT.

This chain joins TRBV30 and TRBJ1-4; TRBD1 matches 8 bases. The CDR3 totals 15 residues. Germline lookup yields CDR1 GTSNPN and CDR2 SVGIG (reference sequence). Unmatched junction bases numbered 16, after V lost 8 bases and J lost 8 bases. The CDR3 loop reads CASSDHRGIQEKLFF. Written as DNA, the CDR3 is TGTGCCAGTTCTGACCACAGGGGGATTCAGGAAAAACTGTTTTTT.

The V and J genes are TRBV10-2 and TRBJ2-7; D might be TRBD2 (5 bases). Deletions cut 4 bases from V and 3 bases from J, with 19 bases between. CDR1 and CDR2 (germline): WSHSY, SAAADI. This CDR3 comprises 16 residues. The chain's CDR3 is CASSVWARVGSYEQYF. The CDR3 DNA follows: TGCGCCAGCAGTGTATGGGCTCGAGTAGGGAGCTACGAGCAGTACTTC.

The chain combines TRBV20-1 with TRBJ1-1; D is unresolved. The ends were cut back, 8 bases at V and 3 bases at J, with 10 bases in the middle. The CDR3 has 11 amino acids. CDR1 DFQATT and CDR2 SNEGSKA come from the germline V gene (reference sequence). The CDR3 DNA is TGCAGTCTACCCGTGGACACTGAAGCTTTCTTT. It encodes CSLPVDTEAFF.

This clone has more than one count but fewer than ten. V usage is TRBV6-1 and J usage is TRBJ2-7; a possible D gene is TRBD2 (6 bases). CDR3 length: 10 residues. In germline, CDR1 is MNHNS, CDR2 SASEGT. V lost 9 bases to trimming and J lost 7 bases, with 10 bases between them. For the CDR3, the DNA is TGTGCCAGTGAGGAGGGGGAGCAGTACTTC. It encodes CASEEGEQYF.

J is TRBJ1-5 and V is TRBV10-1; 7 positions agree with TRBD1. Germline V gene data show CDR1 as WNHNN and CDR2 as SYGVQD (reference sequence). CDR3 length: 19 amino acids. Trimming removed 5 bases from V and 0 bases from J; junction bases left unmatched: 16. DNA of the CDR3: TGCGCCAGCAGTCAAAAGACAGGGAAGTGGGGATATAGCAATCAGCCCCAGCATTTT. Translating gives CASSQKTGKWGYSNQPQHF.

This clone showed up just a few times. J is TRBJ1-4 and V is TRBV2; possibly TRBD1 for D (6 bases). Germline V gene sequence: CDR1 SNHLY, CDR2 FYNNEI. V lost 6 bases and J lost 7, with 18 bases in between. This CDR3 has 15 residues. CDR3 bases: TGTGCCAGCAGGGCAAAACAGGGTTTGACTGAAAAACTGTTTTTT. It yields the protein CASRAKQGLTEKLFF.

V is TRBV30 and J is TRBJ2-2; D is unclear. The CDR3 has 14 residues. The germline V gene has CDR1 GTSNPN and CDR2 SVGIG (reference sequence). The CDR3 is CAAPLTKVAGELFF. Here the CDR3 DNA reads TGTGCGGCCCCCCTCACCAAAGTGGCCGGGGAGCTGTTTTTT.

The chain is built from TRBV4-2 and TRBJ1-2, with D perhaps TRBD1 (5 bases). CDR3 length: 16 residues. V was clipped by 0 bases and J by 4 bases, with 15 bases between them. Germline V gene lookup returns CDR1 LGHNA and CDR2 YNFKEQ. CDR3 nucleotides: TGTGCCAGCAGCCAAGATAACGGGGCGGGATCCTATGGCTACACCTTC. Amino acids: CASSQDNGAGSYGYTF.

The CDR3 DNA sequence: TGTGCCAGCAGTGAACGCGGGACAGGGAAAGAGACCCAGTACTTC. Encoded protein: CASSERGTGKETQYF. The chain uses TRBV2 and TRBJ2-5; 9 nucleotides match TRBD1. This CDR3 is built from 15 residues. Germline CDR1 reads SNHLY; CDR2 reads FYNNEI. Trimming cost V 2 bases and J 3 bases; bases outside gene matches: 4.

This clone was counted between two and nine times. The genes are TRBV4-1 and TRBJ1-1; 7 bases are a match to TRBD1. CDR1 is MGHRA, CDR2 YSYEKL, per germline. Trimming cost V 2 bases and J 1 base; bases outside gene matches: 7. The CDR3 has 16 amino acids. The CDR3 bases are TGCGCCAGCAGCCAACTGATGACAGGGAAGAACACTGAAGCTTTCTTT. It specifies CASSQLMTGKNTEAFF.

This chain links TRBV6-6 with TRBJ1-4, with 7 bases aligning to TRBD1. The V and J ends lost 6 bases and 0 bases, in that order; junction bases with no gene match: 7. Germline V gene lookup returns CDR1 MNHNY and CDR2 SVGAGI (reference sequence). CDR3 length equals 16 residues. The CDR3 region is CASRTRQGATNEKLFF. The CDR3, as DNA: TGTGCCAGCAGGACAAGACAGGGAGCAACTAATGAAAAACTGTTTTTT.